This is a list of T cell receptor beta chains from one sample in a study of blood T cell repertoires in COVID-19. Profiling relied on immunoSEQ multiplex PCR, and the TCRdb table lists in-frame clones only, not all of them. The table shows over 250,000 clones, with around nine tenths occurring only once. Sample: PBMCs or T cells enriched from blood (not recorded which). Source of these receptors: a woman under 30 who had recovered from COVID-19. CDR3s leave out the opening cysteine and the closing phenylalanine or tryptophan. The order of the fields is CDR3 protein, clone size, V gene. Clone size is stated in some rows and not others, as once, few, many or a class when expanded.

CDR3 protein: ASSLNVGQETGELF
clone size: .
V gene: TRBV4-2

CDR3 protein: ASSLSGARGSGRDEQF
clone size: once
V gene: TRBV27

CDR3 protein: ASSDPYGTASYEQY
clone size: .
V gene: TRBV6-1

CDR3 protein: ASSQLVRGTGRIPGNTIY
clone size: .
V gene: TRBV3-1/TRBV3-2

CDR3 protein: ASTRGTNTGELF
clone size: .
V gene: TRBV19

CDR3 protein: ASSQDSGDSHPTDTQY
clone size: few
V gene: TRBV4-3

CDR3 protein: ASSHGLAGGFYEQF
clone size: many
V gene: TRBV4-1

CDR3 protein: AISGPTSGGLNTGELF
clone size: .
V gene: TRBV10-3

CDR3 protein: ASSLWQGGTGELF
clone size: .
V gene: TRBV27

CDR3 protein: ASSARLAASTDTQY
clone size: .
V gene: TRBV9

CDR3 protein: ASSTPRGIEAF
clone size: few
V gene: TRBV19

CDR3 protein: ASSSRYDGYT
clone size: .
V gene: TRBV27

CDR3 protein: ASTLGGELVNEQF
clone size: .
V gene: TRBV7-2

CDR3 protein: ASSLIPGTIY
clone size: .
V gene: TRBV12-3/TRBV12-4

CDR3 protein: ASSRDWQQRY
clone size: .
V gene: TRBV3-1/TRBV3-2

CDR3 protein: ASTPGPGETDTQY
clone size: .
V gene: TRBV2

CDR3 protein: ASSGPAAGPTGELF
clone size: .
V gene: TRBV25-1

CDR3 protein: ASSFRRVGGKEVPF
clone size: .
V gene: TRBV7-9

CDR3 protein: ASSPLAGGFDSYNEQF
clone size: once
V gene: TRBV7-3

CDR3 protein: ASSASGQPNTEAF
clone size: once
V gene: TRBV25-1

CDR3 protein: ATIISDRSTDTQY
clone size: .
V gene: TRBV6-5

CDR3 protein: ASSFKGTGYGYT
clone size: .
V gene: TRBV11-1

CDR3 protein: AWSAGVGYT
clone size: .
V gene: TRBV30

CDR3 protein: ASSVYASRTDTQY
clone size: .
V gene: TRBV9

CDR3 protein: ASSAPGQGSDEKLF
clone size: .
V gene: TRBV9

CDR3 protein: ASSILSGQHNSPLH
clone size: .
V gene: TRBV7-2

CDR3 protein: ASSVARASTDTQY
clone size: .
V gene: TRBV10-1

CDR3 protein: ATSAGTDTQY
clone size: once
V gene: TRBV24-1

CDR3 protein: ASSTGRETQY
clone size: .
V gene: TRBV2